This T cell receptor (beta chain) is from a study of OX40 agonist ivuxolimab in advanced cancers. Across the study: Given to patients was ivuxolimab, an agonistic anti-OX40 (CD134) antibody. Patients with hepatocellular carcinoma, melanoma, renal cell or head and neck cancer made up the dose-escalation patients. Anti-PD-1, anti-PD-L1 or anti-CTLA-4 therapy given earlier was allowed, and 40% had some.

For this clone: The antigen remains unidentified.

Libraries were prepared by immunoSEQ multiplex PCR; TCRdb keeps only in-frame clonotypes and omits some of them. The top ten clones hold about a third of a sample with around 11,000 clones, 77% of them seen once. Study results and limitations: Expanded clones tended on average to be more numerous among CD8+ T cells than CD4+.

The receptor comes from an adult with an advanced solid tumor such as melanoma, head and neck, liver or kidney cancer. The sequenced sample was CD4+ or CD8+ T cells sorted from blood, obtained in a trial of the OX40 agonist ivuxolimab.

The DNA of the CDR3 is TGTGCCAGCAGTTCCGGACAGGGGATCGAGCAGTACTTC. This gives the protein CASSSGQGIEQYF. The V gene is TRBV6-4, the J gene TRBJ2-7; 9 bases map to TRBD1. The CDR3 is 13 residues long. Losses at the gene ends were 5 bases for V and 6 bases for J; bases not matched to a gene: 5. From germline, CDR1 is MRHNA and CDR2 SNTAGT.